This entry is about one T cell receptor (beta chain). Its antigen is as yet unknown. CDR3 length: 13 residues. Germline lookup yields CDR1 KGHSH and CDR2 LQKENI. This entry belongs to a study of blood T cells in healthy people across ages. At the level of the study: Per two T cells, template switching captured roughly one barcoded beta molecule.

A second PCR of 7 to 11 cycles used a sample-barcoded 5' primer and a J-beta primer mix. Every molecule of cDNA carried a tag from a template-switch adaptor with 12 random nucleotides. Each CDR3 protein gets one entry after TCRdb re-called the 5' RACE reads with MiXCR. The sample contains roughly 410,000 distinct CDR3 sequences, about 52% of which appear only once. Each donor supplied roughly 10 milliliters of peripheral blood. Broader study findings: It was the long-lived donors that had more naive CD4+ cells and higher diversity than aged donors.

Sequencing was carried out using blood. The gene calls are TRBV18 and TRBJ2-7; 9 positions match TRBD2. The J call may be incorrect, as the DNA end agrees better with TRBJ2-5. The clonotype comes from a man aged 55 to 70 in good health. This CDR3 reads CASSPTSGETQYF. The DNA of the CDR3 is TGTGCCAGCTCACCGACTAGCGGAGAGACCCAGTACTTC.